This T cell receptor (beta chain) appears in the sequencing data of a study of Ad26.COV2.S vaccination and SARS-CoV-2 variants. Background on the study: In the study, Ad26.COV2.S was injected intramuscularly once, or twice 56 days apart.

Sequencing was performed with immunoSEQ multiplex PCR; in TCRdb, only in-frame clones are kept and a portion is missing. The top ten hold around 2.6% of the sample, which has over 400,000 clones, roughly 89% seen once. This sample's treatment: approximately 18 received Ad26.COV2.S at low or high dose, single or two shots; about 5 received placebo; per-sample allocation not given. Samples were taken on day 63 after the first vaccine or placebo injection. The CDR3 loop spans 14 amino acids. The ends were cut back, 4 bases at V and 1 base at J, with 10 bases in the middle. Germline CDR1 and CDR2: SGHRS and YFSETQ. Comment on this clone: Its target is not known.

Study-level results: A substantial breadth of spike-specific CD8+ and CD4+ T cell responses after vaccination has been reported. Vaccinated individuals (as opposed to placebo recipients) had higher spike-specific TCR breadth.

Source: peripheral blood, taken in a trial of Ad26.COV2.S vaccine versus placebo. The V call is TRBV5-1, the J call TRBJ2-3; D is undetermined. The receptor was derived from a person between 18 and 65 years old who received the Ad26.COV2.S COVID-19 vaccine or a placebo. CDR3 sequence (DNA): TGCGCCAGCAGCCAGACATATCGCACAGATACGCAGTATTTT. Residues: CASSQTYRTDTQYF.